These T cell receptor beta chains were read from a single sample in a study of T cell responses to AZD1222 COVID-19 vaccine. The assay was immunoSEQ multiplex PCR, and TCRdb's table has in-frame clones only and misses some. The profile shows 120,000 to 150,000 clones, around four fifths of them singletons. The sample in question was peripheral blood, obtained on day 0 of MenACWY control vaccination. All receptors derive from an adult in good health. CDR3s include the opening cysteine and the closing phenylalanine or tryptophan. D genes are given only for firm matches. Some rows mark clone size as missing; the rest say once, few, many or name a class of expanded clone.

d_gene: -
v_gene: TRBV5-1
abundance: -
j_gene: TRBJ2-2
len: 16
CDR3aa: CASSPGGSLNTGELFF
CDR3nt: TGCGCCAGCAGCCCTGGGGGCTCTCTGAACACCGGGGAGCTGTTTTTT

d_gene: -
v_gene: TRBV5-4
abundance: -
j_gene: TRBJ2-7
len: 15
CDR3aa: CASSLGSGMSYEQYF
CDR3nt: TGTGCCAGCAGCTTGGGGTCAGGGATGTCCTACGAGCAGTACTTC

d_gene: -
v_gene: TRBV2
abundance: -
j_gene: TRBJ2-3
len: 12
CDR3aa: CASSRVADTQYF
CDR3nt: TGTGCCAGCAGTCGAGTAGCAGATACGCAGTATTTT

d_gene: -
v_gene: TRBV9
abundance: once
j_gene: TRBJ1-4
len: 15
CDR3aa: CASSVAGSENEKLFF
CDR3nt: TGTGCCAGCAGCGTAGCTGGCAGCGAGAATGAAAAACTGTTTTTT

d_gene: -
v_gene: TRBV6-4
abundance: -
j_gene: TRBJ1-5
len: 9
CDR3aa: CASMGLQHF
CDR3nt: TGTGCCAGCATGGGCCTTCAGCATTTT

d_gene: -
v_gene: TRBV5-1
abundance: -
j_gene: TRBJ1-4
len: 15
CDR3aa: CASSLGGTTNEKLFF
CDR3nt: TGCGCCAGCAGCTTGGGGGGCACAACTAATGAAAAACTGTTTTTT

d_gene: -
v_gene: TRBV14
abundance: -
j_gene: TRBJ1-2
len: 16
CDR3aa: CASSQGLTGANYGYTF
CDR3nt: TGTGCCAGCAGCCAAGGGTTGACAGGCGCAAACTATGGCTACACCTTC

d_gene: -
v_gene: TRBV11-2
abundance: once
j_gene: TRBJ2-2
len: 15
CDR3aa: CASSLNRAHTGELFF
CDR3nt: TGTGCCAGCAGCTTAAACCGGGCCCACACCGGGGAGCTGTTTTTT

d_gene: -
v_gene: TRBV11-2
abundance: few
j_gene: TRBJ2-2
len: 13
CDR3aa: CASSLEAAGELFF
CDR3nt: TGTGCCAGCAGCTTAGAAGCTGCGGGGGAGCTGTTTTTT

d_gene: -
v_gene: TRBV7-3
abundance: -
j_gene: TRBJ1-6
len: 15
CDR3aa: CASSLGGRYNSPLHF
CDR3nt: TGTGCCAGCAGCTTAGGTGGCAGATATAATTCACCCCTCCACTTT

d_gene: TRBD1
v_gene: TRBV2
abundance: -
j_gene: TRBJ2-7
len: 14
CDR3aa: CASRIGTEIYEQYF
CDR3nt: TGTGCCAGCAGAATCGGGACAGAGATCTACGAGCAGTACTTC

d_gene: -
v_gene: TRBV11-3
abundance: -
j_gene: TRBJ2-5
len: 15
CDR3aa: CASSLGLAGFETQYF
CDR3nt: TGTGCCAGCAGCTTAGGACTCGCGGGATTCGAGACCCAGTACTTC

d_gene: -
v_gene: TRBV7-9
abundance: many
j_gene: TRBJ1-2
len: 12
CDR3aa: CASSDRRLGYTF
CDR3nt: TGTGCCAGCAGCGATCGGCGGCTGGGCTACACCTTC

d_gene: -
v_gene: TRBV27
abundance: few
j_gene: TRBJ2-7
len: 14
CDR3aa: CASSFAGPSYEQYF
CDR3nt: TGTGCCAGCAGTTTTGCGGGGCCCTCCTACGAGCAGTACTTC

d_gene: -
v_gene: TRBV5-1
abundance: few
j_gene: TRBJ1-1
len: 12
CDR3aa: CASSFQGTEAFF
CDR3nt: TGCGCCAGCAGCTTTCAGGGGACTGAAGCTTTCTTT

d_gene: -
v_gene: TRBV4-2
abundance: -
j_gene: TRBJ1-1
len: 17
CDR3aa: CASSQDYTTGRNTEAFF
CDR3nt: TGTGCCAGCAGCCAAGATTATACGACAGGCCGGAACACTGAAGCTTTCTTT